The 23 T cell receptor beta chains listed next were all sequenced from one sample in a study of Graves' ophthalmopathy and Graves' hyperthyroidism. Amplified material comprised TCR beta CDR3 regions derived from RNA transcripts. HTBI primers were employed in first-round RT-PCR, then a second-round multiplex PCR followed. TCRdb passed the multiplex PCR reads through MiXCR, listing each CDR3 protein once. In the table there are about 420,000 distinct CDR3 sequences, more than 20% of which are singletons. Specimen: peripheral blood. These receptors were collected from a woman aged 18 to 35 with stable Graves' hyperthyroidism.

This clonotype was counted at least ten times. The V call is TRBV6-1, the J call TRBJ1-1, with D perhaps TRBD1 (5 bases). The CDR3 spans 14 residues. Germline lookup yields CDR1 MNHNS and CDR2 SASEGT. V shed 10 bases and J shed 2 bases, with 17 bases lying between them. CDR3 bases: TGTGCCACCCAACGGGTGGGGGGAAACACTGAAGCTTTCTTT. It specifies CATQRVGGNTEAFF.

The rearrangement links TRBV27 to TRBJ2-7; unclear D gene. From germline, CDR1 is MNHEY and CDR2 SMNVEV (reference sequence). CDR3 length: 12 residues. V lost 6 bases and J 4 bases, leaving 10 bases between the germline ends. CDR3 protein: CASRGSHYEQYF. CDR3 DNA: TGTGCCAGCAGGGGGTCTCATTACGAGCAGTACTTC.

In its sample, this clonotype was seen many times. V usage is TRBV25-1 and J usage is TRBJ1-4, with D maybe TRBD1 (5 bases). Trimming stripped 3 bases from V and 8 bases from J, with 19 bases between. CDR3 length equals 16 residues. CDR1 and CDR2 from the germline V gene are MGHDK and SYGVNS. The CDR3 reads CASSEGGFGSGEKLFF. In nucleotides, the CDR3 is TGTGCCAGCAGTGAGGGAGGCTTTGGTTCAGGGGAAAAACTGTTTTTT.

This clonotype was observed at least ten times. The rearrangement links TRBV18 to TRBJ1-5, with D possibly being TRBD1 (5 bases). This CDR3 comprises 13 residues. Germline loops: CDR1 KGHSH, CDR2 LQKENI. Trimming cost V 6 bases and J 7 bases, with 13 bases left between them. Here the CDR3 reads CASSPGGMQPQHF. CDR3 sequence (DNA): TGTGCCAGCTCTCCGGGGGGGATGCAGCCCCAGCATTTT.

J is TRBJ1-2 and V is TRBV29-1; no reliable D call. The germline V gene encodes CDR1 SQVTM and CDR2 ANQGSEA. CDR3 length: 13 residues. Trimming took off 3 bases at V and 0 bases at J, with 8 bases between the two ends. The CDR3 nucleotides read TGCAGCGTTGATTCGGTAGCTAACTATGGCTACACCTTC. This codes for CSVDSVANYGYTF.

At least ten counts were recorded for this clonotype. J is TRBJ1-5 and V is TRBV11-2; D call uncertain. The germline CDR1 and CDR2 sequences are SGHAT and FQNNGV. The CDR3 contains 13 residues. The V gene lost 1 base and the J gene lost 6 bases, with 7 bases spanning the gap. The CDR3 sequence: CASSLVVSQPQHF. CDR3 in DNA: TGTGCCAGCAGCTTAGTTGTGTCTCAGCCCCAGCATTTT.

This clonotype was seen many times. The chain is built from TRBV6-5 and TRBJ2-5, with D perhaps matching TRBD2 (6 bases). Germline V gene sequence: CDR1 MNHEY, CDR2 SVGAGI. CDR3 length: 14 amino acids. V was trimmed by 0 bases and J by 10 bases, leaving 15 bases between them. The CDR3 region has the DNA TGTGCCAGCAGTTACTCTCTACAAAGCGGGTACCAGTACTTC. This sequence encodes CASSYSLQSGYQYF.

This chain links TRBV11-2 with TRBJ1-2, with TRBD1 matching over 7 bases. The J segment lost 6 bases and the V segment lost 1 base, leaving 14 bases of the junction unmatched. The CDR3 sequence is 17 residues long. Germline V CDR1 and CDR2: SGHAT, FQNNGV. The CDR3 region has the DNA TGTGCCAGCAGCTTAGTACTAGGGACAGCTCTAGCCGATGGCTACACCTTC. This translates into CASSLVLGTALADGYTF.

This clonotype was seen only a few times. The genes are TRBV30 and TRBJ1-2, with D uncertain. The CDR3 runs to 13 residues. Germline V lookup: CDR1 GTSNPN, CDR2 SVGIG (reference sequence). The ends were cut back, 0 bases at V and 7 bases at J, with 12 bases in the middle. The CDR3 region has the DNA TGTGCCTGGAGTGTACCAGGAAGAGGTGGCTACACCTTC. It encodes CAWSVPGRGGYTF.

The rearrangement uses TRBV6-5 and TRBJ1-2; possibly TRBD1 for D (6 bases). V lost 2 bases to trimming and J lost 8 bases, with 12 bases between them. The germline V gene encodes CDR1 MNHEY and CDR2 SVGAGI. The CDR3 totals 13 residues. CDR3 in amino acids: CASSYDRGPGYTF. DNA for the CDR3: TGTGCCAGCAGTTACGATCGGGGGCCGGGCTACACCTTC.

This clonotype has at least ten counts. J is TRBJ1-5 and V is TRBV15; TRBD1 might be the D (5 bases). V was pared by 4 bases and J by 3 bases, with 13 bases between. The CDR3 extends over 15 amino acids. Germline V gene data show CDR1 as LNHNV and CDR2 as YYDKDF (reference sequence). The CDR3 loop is CATSTHGTDNQPQHF. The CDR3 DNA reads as TGTGCCACCAGCACCCATGGGACGGACAATCAGCCCCAGCATTTT. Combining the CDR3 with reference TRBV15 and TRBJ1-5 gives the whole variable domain DAMVIQNPRYQVTQFGKPVTLSCSQTLNHNVMYWYQQKSSQAPKLLFHYYDKDFNNEADTPDNFQSRRPNTSFCFLDIRSPGLGDTAMYLCATSTHGTDNQPQHFGDGTRLSIL.

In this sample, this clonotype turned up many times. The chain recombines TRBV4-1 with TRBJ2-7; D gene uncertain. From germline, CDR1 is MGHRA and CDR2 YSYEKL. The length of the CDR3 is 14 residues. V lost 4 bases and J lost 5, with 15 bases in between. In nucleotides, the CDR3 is TGCGCCAGCAGCCCTAGATGGTTTGACCACGAGCAGTACTTC. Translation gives CASSPRWFDHEQYF.

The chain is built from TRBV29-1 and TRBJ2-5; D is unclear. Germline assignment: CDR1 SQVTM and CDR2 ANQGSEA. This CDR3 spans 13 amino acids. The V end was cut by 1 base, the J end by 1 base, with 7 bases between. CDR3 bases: TGCAGCGTTGAAGGGGCAGTCCAAGAGACCCAGTACTTC. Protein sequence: CSVEGAVQETQYF.

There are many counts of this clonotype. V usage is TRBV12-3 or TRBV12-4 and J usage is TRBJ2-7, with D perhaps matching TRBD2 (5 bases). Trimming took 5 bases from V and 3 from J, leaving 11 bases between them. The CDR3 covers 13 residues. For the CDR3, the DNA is TGTGCCAGCAGTCGGACTCGGGACTACGAGCAGTACTTC. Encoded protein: CASSRTRDYEQYF.

CDR3: CASSLFQETQYF. CDR3 coding DNA: TGTGCCAGCAGCCTATTCCAAGAGACCCAGTACTTC. The rearrangement links TRBV7-2 to TRBJ2-5; D gene unclear. The CDR3 length is 12 residues. V gave up 5 bases and J gave up 1 base, with 5 bases separating them. Germline CDR1 SGHTA, CDR2 FQGNSA.

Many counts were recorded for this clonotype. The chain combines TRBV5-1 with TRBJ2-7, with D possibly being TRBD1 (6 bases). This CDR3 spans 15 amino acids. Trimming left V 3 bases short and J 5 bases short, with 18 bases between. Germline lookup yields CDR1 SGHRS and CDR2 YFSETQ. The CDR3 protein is CASSSVSRGFDEQYF. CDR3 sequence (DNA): TGCGCCAGCAGCTCCGTTTCCAGGGGTTTCGACGAGCAGTACTTC.

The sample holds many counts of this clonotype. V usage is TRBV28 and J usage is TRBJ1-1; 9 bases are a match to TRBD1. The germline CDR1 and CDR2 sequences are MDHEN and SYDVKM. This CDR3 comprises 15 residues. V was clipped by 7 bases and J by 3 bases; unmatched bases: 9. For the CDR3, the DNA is TGTGCCAGCAAACTTACAGGGGGCGACGACACTGAAGCTTTCTTT. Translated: CASKLTGGDDTEAFF.

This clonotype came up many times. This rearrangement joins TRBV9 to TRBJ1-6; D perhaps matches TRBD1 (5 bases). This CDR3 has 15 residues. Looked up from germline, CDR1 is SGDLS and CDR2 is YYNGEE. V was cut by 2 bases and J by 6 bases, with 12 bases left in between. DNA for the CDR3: TGTGCCAGCAGCGTCGGGACGGTTACTAATTCACCCCTCCACTTT. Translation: CASSVGTVTNSPLHF. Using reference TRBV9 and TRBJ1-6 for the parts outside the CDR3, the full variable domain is DSGVTQTPKHLITATGQRVTLRCSPRSGDLSVYWYQQSLDQGLQFLIQYYNGEERAKGNILERFSAQQFPDLHSELNLSSLELGDSALYFCASSVGTVTNSPLHFGNGTRLTVT.

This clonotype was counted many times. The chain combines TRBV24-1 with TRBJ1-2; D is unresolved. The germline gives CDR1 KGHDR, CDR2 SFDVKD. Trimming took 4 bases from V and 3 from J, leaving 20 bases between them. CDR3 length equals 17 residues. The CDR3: CATSDNDAASSHYGYTF. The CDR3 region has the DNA TGTGCCACCAGTGACAACGACGCGGCCTCCAGCCACTATGGCTACACCTTC.

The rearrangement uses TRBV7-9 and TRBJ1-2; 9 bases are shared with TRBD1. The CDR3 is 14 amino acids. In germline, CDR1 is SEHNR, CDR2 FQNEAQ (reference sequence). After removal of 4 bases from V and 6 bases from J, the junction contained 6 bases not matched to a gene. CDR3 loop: CASSYVGTGHGYTF. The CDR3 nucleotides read TGTGCCAGCAGCTACGTCGGGACAGGGCATGGCTACACCTTC.

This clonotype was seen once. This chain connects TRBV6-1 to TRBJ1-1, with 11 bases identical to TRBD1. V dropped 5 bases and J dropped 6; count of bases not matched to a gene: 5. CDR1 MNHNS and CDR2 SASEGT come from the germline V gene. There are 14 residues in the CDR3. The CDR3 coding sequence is TGTGCCAGCAGTAAGGGACAGGGGGGGCCTGAAGCTTTCTTT. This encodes CASSKGQGGPEAFF.

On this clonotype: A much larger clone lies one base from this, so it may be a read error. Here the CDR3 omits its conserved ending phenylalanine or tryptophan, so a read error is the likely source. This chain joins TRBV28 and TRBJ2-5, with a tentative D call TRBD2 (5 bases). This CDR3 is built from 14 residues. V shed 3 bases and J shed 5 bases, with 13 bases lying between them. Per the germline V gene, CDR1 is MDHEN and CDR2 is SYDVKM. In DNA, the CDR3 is TGTGCCAGCAGTTTGGAGGATGCAATCGAGACCCAGTACTAC. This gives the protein CASSLEDAIETQYY.

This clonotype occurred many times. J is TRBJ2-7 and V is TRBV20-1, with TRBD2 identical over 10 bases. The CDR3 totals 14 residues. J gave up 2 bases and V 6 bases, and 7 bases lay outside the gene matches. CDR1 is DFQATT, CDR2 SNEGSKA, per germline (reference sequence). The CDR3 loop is CSAVAGGRAYEQYF. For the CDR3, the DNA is TGCAGTGCAGTAGCGGGAGGAAGGGCCTACGAGCAGTACTTC.